This is a list of T cell receptor beta chains from one sample in a study of blood T cells in healthy people across ages. A single record per CDR3 protein comes from TCRdb applying MiXCR to the 5' RACE reads. The sample shows about 930,000 distinct CDR3 sequences, about 27% of them seen only once. The same sample was also studied in work on T cells of mothers and their children.

Material: blood. These receptors were taken from a woman in her 40s in good health. CDR3s include the opening cysteine and the closing phenylalanine or tryptophan. The D gene is left open where the match is weak. Where a row states a size, it is once, few, many or the class of an expanded clone; other rows omit it.

j_gene: TRBJ1-6
abundance: few
d_gene: TRBD1
v_gene: TRBV5-1
CDR3aa: CASREGQGFSLHF
CDR3nt: TGCGCCAGCAGGGAGGGACAGGGTTTCTCCCTCCACTTT

j_gene: TRBJ1-2
abundance: .
d_gene: .
v_gene: TRBV15
CDR3aa: CATSRGFSLNYGYTF
CDR3nt: TGTGCCACCAGCAGAGGGTTTAGTCTCAACTATGGCTACACCTTC

j_gene: TRBJ1-4
abundance: .
d_gene: .
v_gene: TRBV30
CDR3aa: CAWSVTRGVGEKLFF
CDR3nt: TGTGCCTGGAGTGTAACCAGGGGCGTCGGTGAAAAACTGTTTTTT

j_gene: TRBJ1-5
abundance: many
d_gene: TRBD1
v_gene: TRBV29-1
CDR3aa: CSVGTGGGNQPQHF
CDR3nt: TGCAGCGTTGGAACAGGGGGGGGCAATCAGCCCCAGCATTTT

j_gene: TRBJ1-5
abundance: .
d_gene: .
v_gene: TRBV7-6
CDR3aa: CASSSRDNNQPQHF
CDR3nt: TGTGCCAGCAGCTCCCGGGACAACAATCAGCCCCAGCATTTT

j_gene: TRBJ1-2
abundance: .
d_gene: .
v_gene: TRBV5-1
CDR3aa: CASSLVSLAGYGYTF
CDR3nt: TGCGCCAGCAGCTTGGTATCGTTGGCAGGCTATGGCTACACCTTC

j_gene: TRBJ2-4
abundance: .
d_gene: .
v_gene: TRBV27
CDR3aa: CASTRGAELAKNIQYF
CDR3nt: TGTGCCAGCACCCGAGGGGCAGAACTTGCCAAAAACATTCAGTACTTC

j_gene: TRBJ2-7
abundance: many
d_gene: TRBD1
v_gene: TRBV19
CDR3aa: CATRGTYEQYF
CDR3nt: TGTGCCACCAGGGGGACCTACGAGCAGTACTTC

j_gene: TRBJ1-2
abundance: .
d_gene: TRBD1
v_gene: TRBV24-1
CDR3aa: CATSDGYGRGRHGYTF
CDR3nt: TGTGCCACCAGTGATGGATATGGCAGGGGGCGACATGGCTACACCTTC

j_gene: TRBJ2-1
abundance: once
d_gene: TRBD2
v_gene: TRBV29-1
CDR3aa: CSVETMRSGRLHDEQFF
CDR3nt: TGCAGCGTTGAAACCATGAGAAGCGGGAGGCTTCATGATGAGCAGTTCTTC

j_gene: TRBJ1-2
abundance: .
d_gene: .
v_gene: TRBV28
CDR3aa: CASTFGIGYTF
CDR3nt: TGTGCCAGCACCTTCGGGATTGGCTACACCTTC

j_gene: TRBJ2-7
abundance: few
d_gene: .
v_gene: TRBV5-1
CDR3aa: CASSLDRTVLSSYEQYF
CDR3nt: TGCGCCAGCAGCTTGGACCGTACAGTTCTGAGCTCCTACGAGCAGTACTTC

j_gene: TRBJ2-7
abundance: few
d_gene: .
v_gene: TRBV10-3
CDR3aa: CAISESTRSEQYF
CDR3nt: TGTGCCATCAGTGAGTCGACAAGGAGCGAGCAGTACTTC

j_gene: TRBJ1-2
abundance: few
d_gene: TRBD1
v_gene: TRBV12-3/TRBV12-4
CDR3aa: CASSPTDRGYGYTF
CDR3nt: TGTGCCAGCAGCCCTACGGACAGGGGGTATGGCTACACCTTC

j_gene: TRBJ1-6
abundance: .
d_gene: TRBD1
v_gene: TRBV4-2
CDR3aa: CASSQDVRTGDSPLHF
CDR3nt: TGTGCCAGCAGCCAAGATGTGAGGACAGGGGATTCACCCCTCCACTTT

j_gene: TRBJ2-5
abundance: .
d_gene: TRBD2
v_gene: TRBV7-2
CDR3aa: CASSPLSAGGRETQYF
CDR3nt: TGTGCCAGCAGCCCCCTCTCGGCGGGGGGGCGAGAGACCCAGTACTTC

j_gene: TRBJ2-7
abundance: many
d_gene: .
v_gene: TRBV9
CDR3aa: CASSVTGFSYEQYF
CDR3nt: TGTGCCAGCAGCGTAACAGGATTCTCCTACGAGCAGTACTTC

j_gene: TRBJ2-6
abundance: .
d_gene: .
v_gene: TRBV5-1
CDR3aa: CASHWGENLSGANVLTF
CDR3nt: TGCGCCAGCCACTGGGGTGAAAACTTGTCTGGGGCCAACGTCCTGACTTTC

j_gene: TRBJ1-5
abundance: few
d_gene: .
v_gene: TRBV15
CDR3aa: CATSRDRGQPQHF
CDR3nt: TGTGCCACCAGCAGAGATCGGGGGCAGCCCCAGCATTTT

j_gene: TRBJ1-1
abundance: few
d_gene: .
v_gene: TRBV6-6
CDR3aa: CASSPDRATTEAFF
CDR3nt: TGTGCCAGCAGCCCCGACAGAGCTACAACTGAAGCTTTCTTT

j_gene: TRBJ2-3
abundance: few
d_gene: .
v_gene: TRBV7-9
CDR3aa: CASSFWGSQDTQYF
CDR3nt: TGTGCCAGCAGCTTTTGGGGCAGTCAAGATACGCAGTATTTT

j_gene: TRBJ1-1
abundance: .
d_gene: .
v_gene: TRBV7-9
CDR3aa: CASSPPAVTEAFF
CDR3nt: TGTGCCAGCAGCCCCCCGGCTGTCACTGAAGCTTTCTTT

j_gene: TRBJ1-5
abundance: .
d_gene: .
v_gene: TRBV10-3
CDR3aa: CAISETGWYQPQHF
CDR3nt: TGTGCCATCAGTGAGACAGGGTGGTATCAGCCCCAGCATTTT

j_gene: TRBJ2-7
abundance: many
d_gene: TRBD1
v_gene: TRBV5-4
CDR3aa: CASSGTGAYEQYF
CDR3nt: TGTGCCAGCAGCGGGACAGGGGCCTACGAGCAGTACTTC

j_gene: TRBJ1-1
abundance: .
d_gene: .
v_gene: TRBV28
CDR3aa: CASSLSIPQKGSDSEAFF
CDR3nt: TGTGCCAGCAGCCTTTCAATCCCTCAGAAGGGCTCCGATTCCGAAGCTTTCTTT

j_gene: TRBJ1-5
abundance: .
d_gene: TRBD1
v_gene: TRBV9
CDR3aa: CASNRGGQSNQPQHF
CDR3nt: TGTGCCAGCAACCGAGGGGGCCAGAGCAATCAGCCCCAGCATTTT

j_gene: TRBJ1-4
abundance: .
d_gene: TRBD1
v_gene: TRBV4-3
CDR3aa: CASGRVTGGEKLFF
CDR3nt: TGCGCCAGCGGAAGGGTGACAGGGGGAGAAAAACTGTTTTTT

j_gene: TRBJ2-7
abundance: .
d_gene: .
v_gene: TRBV14
CDR3aa: CASSPPTGGRGIYEQYF
CDR3nt: TGTGCCAGCAGCCCCCCAACCGGAGGACGGGGAATCTACGAGCAGTACTTC

j_gene: TRBJ1-2
abundance: .
d_gene: .
v_gene: TRBV18
CDR3aa: CASSEGNGYGYTF
CDR3nt: TGTGCCAGCTCCGAGGGGAATGGCTATGGCTACACCTTC

j_gene: TRBJ1-5
abundance: few
d_gene: TRBD1
v_gene: TRBV20-1
CDR3aa: CSAIPFRGLDQPQHF
CDR3nt: TGCAGTGCTATTCCCTTTAGGGGGCTTGATCAGCCCCAGCATTTT

j_gene: TRBJ1-2
abundance: few
d_gene: TRBD1
v_gene: TRBV27
CDR3aa: CASSFTDRAGYTF
CDR3nt: TGTGCCAGCAGTTTTACGGACAGGGCCGGCTACACCTTC

j_gene: TRBJ2-7
abundance: few
d_gene: TRBD2
v_gene: TRBV7-9
CDR3aa: CASRRGGLSYEQYF
CDR3nt: TGTGCCAGCCGTCGGGGGGGACTCTCCTACGAGCAGTACTTC

j_gene: TRBJ1-2
abundance: few
d_gene: TRBD1
v_gene: TRBV7-9
CDR3aa: CASSSPRDSYTF
CDR3nt: TGTGCCAGCAGCTCACCCCGGGACAGTTACACCTTC

j_gene: TRBJ2-7
abundance: once
d_gene: TRBD2
v_gene: TRBV27
CDR3aa: CASNSGRAYEQYF
CDR3nt: TGTGCCAGTAATAGCGGGAGGGCCTACGAGCAGTACTTC

j_gene: TRBJ2-3
abundance: few
d_gene: .
v_gene: TRBV7-2
CDR3aa: CASSSIGTPARDTQYF
CDR3nt: TGTGCCAGCAGCTCCATCGGGACACCCGCCAGAGATACGCAGTATTTT

j_gene: TRBJ2-7
abundance: many
d_gene: .
v_gene: TRBV24-1
CDR3aa: CATSSGDSYEQYF
CDR3nt: TGTGCCACCTCCTCAGGGGACTCCTACGAGCAGTACTTC

j_gene: TRBJ1-4
abundance: .
d_gene: .
v_gene: TRBV7-9
CDR3aa: CASSFTTGYGGEKLFF
CDR3nt: TGTGCCAGCAGCTTCACAACAGGTTATGGGGGGGAAAAACTGTTTTTT

j_gene: TRBJ1-2
abundance: many
d_gene: TRBD1
v_gene: TRBV7-2
CDR3aa: CASSLVGGQAKGVKNYGYTF
CDR3nt: TGTGCCAGCAGCTTAGTCGGCGGACAGGCTAAAGGAGTTAAAAACTATGGCTACACCTTC

j_gene: TRBJ2-3
abundance: few
d_gene: .
v_gene: TRBV4-3
CDR3aa: CASSQDPDTDTQYF
CDR3nt: TGCGCCAGCAGCCAGGACCCGGACACAGATACGCAGTATTTT

j_gene: TRBJ2-7
abundance: .
d_gene: TRBD1
v_gene: TRBV3-1
CDR3aa: CASSQIDRADEQYF
CDR3nt: TGTGCCAGCAGCCAGATTGACAGGGCGGACGAGCAGTACTTC

j_gene: TRBJ2-5
abundance: many
d_gene: .
v_gene: TRBV29-1
CDR3aa: CSVRTAGAGETQYF
CDR3nt: TGCAGCGTCCGAACTGCGGGGGCGGGAGAGACCCAGTACTTC

j_gene: TRBJ2-1
abundance: many
d_gene: .
v_gene: TRBV9
CDR3aa: CASSGSLQGLEQFF
CDR3nt: TGTGCCAGCAGCGGGAGCCTTCAGGGATTGGAGCAGTTCTTC

j_gene: TRBJ1-2
abundance: .
d_gene: .
v_gene: TRBV27
CDR3aa: CASRRRQETNYGYTF
CDR3nt: TGTGCCAGCAGAAGAAGACAGGAAACGAACTATGGCTACACCTTC

j_gene: TRBJ2-7
abundance: many
d_gene: .
v_gene: TRBV24-1
CDR3aa: CATSDSGRTYEQYF
CDR3nt: TGTGCCACCAGTGATTCCGGACGGACCTACGAGCAGTACTTC

j_gene: TRBJ1-2
abundance: few
d_gene: .
v_gene: TRBV7-2
CDR3aa: CASSLVGRAVGGYTF
CDR3nt: TGTGCCAGCAGCTTAGTAGGGCGGGCCGTGGGTGGCTACACCTTC

j_gene: TRBJ2-7
abundance: few
d_gene: TRBD2
v_gene: TRBV28
CDR3aa: CASNPGGGAYEQYF
CDR3nt: TGTGCCAGCAACCCTGGGGGGGGGGCCTACGAGCAGTACTTC

j_gene: TRBJ1-4
abundance: once
d_gene: .
v_gene: TRBV9
CDR3aa: CASSPREESFPSNEKLFF
CDR3nt: TGTGCCAGCAGCCCCCGGGAGGAATCGTTTCCCTCGAATGAAAAACTGTTTTTT

j_gene: TRBJ1-1
abundance: few
d_gene: TRBD1
v_gene: TRBV28
CDR3aa: CASSSHDRDSEAFF
CDR3nt: TGTGCCAGCAGTTCCCATGACAGGGATAGTGAAGCTTTCTTT

j_gene: TRBJ2-3
abundance: few
d_gene: TRBD1
v_gene: TRBV4-2
CDR3aa: CASSQGTGDTDTQYF
CDR3nt: TGTGCCAGCAGCCAGGGGACAGGGGACACAGATACGCAGTATTTT

j_gene: TRBJ2-1
abundance: .
d_gene: TRBD2
v_gene: TRBV27
CDR3aa: CASSALAGGTNEQFF
CDR3nt: TGTGCCAGCAGTGCCTTAGCGGGGGGCACCAATGAGCAGTTCTTC

j_gene: TRBJ2-7
abundance: many
d_gene: .
v_gene: TRBV5-1
CDR3aa: CASSIGNYEQYF
CDR3nt: TGCGCCAGCAGCATAGGGAACTACGAGCAGTACTTC

j_gene: TRBJ1-2
abundance: .
d_gene: .
v_gene: TRBV28
CDR3aa: CASMTVNYGYTF
CDR3nt: TGTGCCAGCATGACAGTTAACTATGGCTACACCTTC

j_gene: TRBJ2-1
abundance: few
d_gene: .
v_gene: TRBV5-4
CDR3aa: CASSPGTPSSYNEQFF
CDR3nt: TGTGCCAGCAGCCCCGGGACTCCGAGCTCCTACAATGAGCAGTTCTTC